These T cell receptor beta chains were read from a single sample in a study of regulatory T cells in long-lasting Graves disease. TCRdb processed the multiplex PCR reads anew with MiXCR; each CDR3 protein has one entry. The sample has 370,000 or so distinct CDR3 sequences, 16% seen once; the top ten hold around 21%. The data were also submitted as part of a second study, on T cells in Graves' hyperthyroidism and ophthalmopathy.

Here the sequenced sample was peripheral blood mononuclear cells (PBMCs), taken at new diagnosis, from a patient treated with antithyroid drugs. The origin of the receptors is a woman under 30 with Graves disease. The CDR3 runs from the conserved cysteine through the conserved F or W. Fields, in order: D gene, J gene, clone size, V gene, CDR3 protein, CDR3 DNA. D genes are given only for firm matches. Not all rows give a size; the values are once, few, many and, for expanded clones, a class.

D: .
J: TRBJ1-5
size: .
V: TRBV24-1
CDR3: CVTARGGGQPQHF
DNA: TGTGTCACCGCTCGAGGGGGGGGTCAGCCCCAGCATTTT

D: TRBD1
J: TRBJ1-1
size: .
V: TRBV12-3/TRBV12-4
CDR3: CASSHGQGALRAFF
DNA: TGTGCCAGCAGCCACGGACAGGGGGCCCTAAGAGCTTTCTTT

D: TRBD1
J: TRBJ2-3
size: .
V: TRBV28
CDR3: CASSFQGATDTQYF
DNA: TGTGCCAGCAGTTTTCAGGGGGCAACAGATACGCAGTATTTT

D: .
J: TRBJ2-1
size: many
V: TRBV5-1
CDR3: CASSLRFGSRNEQFF
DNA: TGCGCCAGCAGCCTACGGTTCGGGAGCCGGAATGAGCAGTTCTTC

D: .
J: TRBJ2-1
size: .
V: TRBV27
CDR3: CASSASQLDNEQFF
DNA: TGTGCCAGCAGTGCTTCTCAACTCGACAATGAGCAGTTCTTC

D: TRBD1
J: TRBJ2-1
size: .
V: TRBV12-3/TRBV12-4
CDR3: CASSLGQGAIGEQFF
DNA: TGTGCCAGCAGTTTAGGCCAGGGGGCGATCGGGGAGCAGTTCTTC

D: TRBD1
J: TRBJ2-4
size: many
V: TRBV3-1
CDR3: CASSQTGQGAKNIQYF
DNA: TGTGCCAGCAGCCAGACGGGACAGGGGGCCAAAAACATTCAGTACTTC

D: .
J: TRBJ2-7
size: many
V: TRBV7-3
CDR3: CASSPGAGKGYEQYF
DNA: TGTGCCAGCAGCCCGGGGGCTGGAAAGGGCTACGAGCAGTACTTC

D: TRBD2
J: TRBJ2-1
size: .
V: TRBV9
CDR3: CASSVAGGPSEQFF
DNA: TGTGCCAGCAGCGTAGCGGGGGGGCCAAGTGAGCAGTTCTTC

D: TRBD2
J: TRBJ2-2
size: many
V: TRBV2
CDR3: CASRATSGASPGELFF
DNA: TGTGCCAGCAGGGCTACTAGCGGGGCGTCCCCCGGGGAGCTGTTTTTT

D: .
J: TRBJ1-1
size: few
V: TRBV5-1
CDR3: CASSGSRNTEAFF
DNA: TGTGCCAGCTCGGGGTCTCGGAACACTGAAGCTTTCTTT

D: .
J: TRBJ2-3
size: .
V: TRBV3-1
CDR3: CASSLRQDSTDTQYF
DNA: TGTGCCAGCAGCCTTCGGCAGGATAGCACAGATACGCAGTATTTT

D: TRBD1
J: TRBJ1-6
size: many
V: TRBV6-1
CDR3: CASRAAGTGGNSPLHF
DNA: TGTGCCAGCAGAGCGGCCGGGACAGGGGGGAATTCACCCCTCCACTTT

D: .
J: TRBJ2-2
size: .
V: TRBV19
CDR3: CASTHQPLRGELFF
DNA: TGTGCCAGTACCCACCAGCCTTTAAGGGGGGAGCTGTTTTTT

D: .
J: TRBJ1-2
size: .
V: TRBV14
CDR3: CASSQERVGYTF
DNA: TGTGCCAGCAGCCAAGAAAGGGTTGGCTACACCTTC

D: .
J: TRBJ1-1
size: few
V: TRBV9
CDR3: CASATGPDTEAFF
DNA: TGTGCCAGCGCCACCGGGCCGGACACTGAAGCTTTCTTT